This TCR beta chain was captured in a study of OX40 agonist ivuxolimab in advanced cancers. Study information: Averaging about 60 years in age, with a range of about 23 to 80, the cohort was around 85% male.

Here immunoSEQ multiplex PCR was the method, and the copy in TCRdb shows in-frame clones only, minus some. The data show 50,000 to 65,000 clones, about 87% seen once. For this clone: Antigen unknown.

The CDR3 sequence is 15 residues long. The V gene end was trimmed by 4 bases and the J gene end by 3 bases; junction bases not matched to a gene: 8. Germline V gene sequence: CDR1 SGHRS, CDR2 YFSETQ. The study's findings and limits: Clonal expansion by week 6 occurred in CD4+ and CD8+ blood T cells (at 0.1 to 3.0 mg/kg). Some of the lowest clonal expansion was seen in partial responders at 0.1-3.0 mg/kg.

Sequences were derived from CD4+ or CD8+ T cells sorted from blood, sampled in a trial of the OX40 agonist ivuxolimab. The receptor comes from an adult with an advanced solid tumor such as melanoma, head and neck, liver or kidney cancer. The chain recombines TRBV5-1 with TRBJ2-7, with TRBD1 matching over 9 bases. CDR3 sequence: CASSARDRAFYEQYF. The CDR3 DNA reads TGCGCCAGCAGCGCCCGGGACAGGGCGTTCTACGAGCAGTACTTC.